This TCR beta chain was retrieved from a study of control samples from healthy donors and cancer patients. This CDR3 is 12 amino acids long. CDR1 is MDHEN and CDR2 is SYDVKM in the germline V gene. V lost 2 bases and J 7 bases, leaving 8 bases between the germline ends. Assay used: immunoSEQ multiplex PCR; TCRdb lists only in-frame clones, some missing. The sample has 150,000 to 200,000 clones, under 96% seen once. The receptor comes from a woman in her 30s in good health. The V gene is TRBV28, the J gene TRBJ1-1; the D is unclear. The specimen sequenced was blood. CDR3 bases: TGTGCCAGCAGTTTAGGCTCGAATGAAGCTTTCTTT. Its translation: CASSLGSNEAFF.